This TCR beta chain was obtained from a study of molecular identifiers for immune sequencing clone quantification. Trimming took 2 bases from V and 3 from J, leaving 11 bases between them. Per germline, CDR1 SGHRS and CDR2 YFSETQ. The CDR3 totals 14 residues. This clonotype was seen many times. Its target is not known. Methods described previously, with TCR primers listed, were used for bulk TCR libraries. TCRdb re-derived calls from the PCR reads in MiXCR, one entry per CDR3 protein. Among around 25,000 distinct CDR3 sequences listed, approximately 17% were seen once. Libraries of naive CD8 T cells were made from roughly 20,000 to 1,000,000 sorted cells. They used 10%, 30% or 50% RNA. Naive CD8 T cells were sorted as CD8+CD4-CCR7+CD45RA+. Study results and limitations: Spiked Jurkat TCR RNA equivalent to one cell was reportedly detectable in about a million naive cells.

The source material was naive CD8+ T cells from blood, with Jurkat cell RNA spiked in. Regarding subset: FACS-sorted CD8+CD4-CCR7+CD45RA+ naive T cells. This clonotype was obtained from a human donor in good health. Some libraries in this study had Jurkat cell RNA spiked in. The chain carries TRBV5-1 and TRBJ1-1; D is undetermined. CDR3 loop: CASSFLSTDTEAFF. CDR3 bases: TGCGCCAGCAGCTTCCTCAGTACCGACACTGAAGCTTTCTTT. Drawing the rest from reference TRBV5-1 and TRBJ1-1, the complete variable domain is KAGVTQTPRYLIKTRGQQVTLSCSPISGHRSVSWYQQTPGQGLQFLFEYFSETQRNKGNFPGRFSGRQFSNSRSEMNVSTLELGDSALYLCASSFLSTDTEAFFGQGTRLTVV.